This is a list of T cell receptor beta chains from one sample in a study of identical twins. From the 5' RACE reads, TCRdb called clonotypes with MiXCR, one entry per CDR3 protein. The table includes about 520,000 distinct CDR3 sequences, around 20% detected once. These same data were also listed under a study on T cells expressing NK-cell markers.

The sample was CD4+ T cells sorted from blood. The receptors here all came from a woman aged 18-29 years in good health. The CDR3 runs from the conserved cysteine through the conserved F or W. Fields, in order: clone size, J gene, V gene, D gene, CDR3 DNA, CDR3 protein. The D gene is left open where the match is weak. Size is stated for part of the rows, as once, few or many counts, or as a class when the clone is expanded.

>few|TRBJ2-7|TRBV6-1|.
TGTGCCACCTACCCTACCCCGGCAACCTACGAGCAGTACTTC
CATYPTPATYEQYF
>.|TRBJ2-1|TRBV7-2|TRBD2
TGTGCCAGCAGCTTAGCCGGGGGTCTAGCGGGAGGCGGTCGCAATGAGCAGTTCTTC
CASSLAGGLAGGGRNEQFF
>.|TRBJ1-1|TRBV5-1|.
TGCGCCAGCAGCTTGGCGTGGGGGCTGATCACTGAAGCTTTCTTT
CASSLAWGLITEAFF
>few|TRBJ2-7|TRBV6-5|.
TGTGCCAGCAGTTACTCGACGGGACAGCAGTACTTC
CASSYSTGQQYF
>many|TRBJ1-6|TRBV20-1|.
TGCAGTGCTACCAGAGGGACGGTGAATTCACCCCTCCACTTT
CSATRGTVNSPLHF
>.|TRBJ2-7|TRBV7-9|.
TGTGCCAGCAGCGTCGATGGGGGCAGTGGTTACGAGCAGTACTTC
CASSVDGGSGYEQYF
>.|TRBJ2-2|TRBV6-4|.
TGTGCCAGCAGTGACATCGCGAGCACCGGGGAGCTGTTTTTT
CASSDIASTGELFF
>few|TRBJ2-1|TRBV6-1|.
TGTGCCAGCAGTGGCGCTAGAACCTCCTACAATGAGCAGTTCTTC
CASSGARTSYNEQFF
>.|TRBJ2-7|TRBV5-1|.
TGCGCCAGCAGCACAACGACACTCACCTACGAGCAGTACTTC
CASSTTTLTYEQYF
>.|TRBJ2-3|TRBV10-3|TRBD2
TGTGCCATCAATACCGGGACTAGCATAGCAGATACGCAGTATTTT
CAINTGTSIADTQYF
>few|TRBJ1-5|TRBV19|TRBD1
TGTGCCAGTAGGGGACAGGGGACTAGCAATCAGCCCCAGCATTTT
CASRGQGTSNQPQHF
>few|TRBJ2-1|TRBV29-1|.
TGCAGCGTTGAAGAAGTTGCCCGGTTCTTC
CSVEEVARFF
>few|TRBJ2-7|TRBV20-1|.
TGCAGTGCGCTAACCCCGTCCGGGCACGAGCAGTACTTC
CSALTPSGHEQYF
>few|TRBJ2-3|TRBV20-1|.
TGCAGTGCTAGCAGTGAAGAGGGCACAGATACGCAGTATTTT
CSASSEEGTDTQYF
>many|TRBJ2-1|TRBV12-3/TRBV12-4|TRBD1
TGTGCCAGCAGTTTGCAGACAGGGGTTCGGAGTGAGCAGTTCTTC
CASSLQTGVRSEQFF
>many|TRBJ2-3|TRBV6-5|.
TGTGCCAGCAGTCACGACCGTTATACGCAGTATTTT
CASSHDRYTQYF
>.|TRBJ1-1|TRBV12-3/TRBV12-4|TRBD1
TGTGCCAGCAGTACTGGACAGGGGGCTATTGAAGCTTTCTTT
CASSTGQGAIEAFF
>.|TRBJ2-1|TRBV20-1|TRBD2
TGCAGTGCTGGATTAAGACTAGCGGGGGGCAATGAGCAGTTCTTC
CSAGLRLAGGNEQFF
>few|TRBJ1-4|TRBV12-3/TRBV12-4|.
TGTGCCAGCAGTTTAGCCCCCCAGGGGTATGAAAAACTGTTTTTT
CASSLAPQGYEKLFF
>.|TRBJ2-2|TRBV6-5|TRBD2
TGTGCCAGCAGTTCCCGCGGGAGGATCAACACCGGGGAGCTGTTTTTT
CASSSRGRINTGELFF
>.|TRBJ2-7|TRBV7-8|TRBD2
TGTGCCAGCAGCTTAGCGCTCGCGCGGGGGATCGGCGAGCAGTACTTC
CASSLALARGIGEQYF
>.|TRBJ1-6|TRBV25-1|.
TGTGCCAGCAGTGAAGGGTCCTATAATTCACCCCTCCACTTT
CASSEGSYNSPLHF
>few|TRBJ1-1|TRBV12-3/TRBV12-4|.
TGTGCCAGCAGATTAGCTGGTGTGAACACTGAAGCTTTCTTT
CASRLAGVNTEAFF
>few|TRBJ2-1|TRBV20-1|.
TGCAGTGCTCCAACTCCAGGGGTTAATGAGCAGTTCTTC
CSAPTPGVNEQFF
>.|TRBJ1-6|TRBV20-1|.
TGCAGTGCTAGGGGGGTCTTAGGTTCACCCCTCCACTTT
CSARGVLGSPLHF
>.|TRBJ2-1|TRBV11-2|TRBD2
TGTGCCAGCAGCTTTGGGACTAGCTCAACCGTCTCGGCGAATGAGCAGTTCTTC
CASSFGTSSTVSANEQFF
>few|TRBJ2-5|TRBV5-1|TRBD2
TGCGCCAGCAGCCCGCTGGGGGGGACCCCAGAGACCCAGTACTTC
CASSPLGGTPETQYF
>many|TRBJ2-5|TRBV20-1|TRBD1
TGCAGTGCTAGAGACCCGGGGACAGCGCAAGAGACCCAGTACTTC
CSARDPGTAQETQYF
>few|TRBJ2-7|TRBV5-6|TRBD2
TGTGCCAGCGGGACTAGCGGTGACGAGCAGTACTTC
CASGTSGDEQYF
>.|TRBJ1-3|TRBV3-1|.
TGTGCCAGCAGCCAACGGGGAAACACCATATATTTT
CASSQRGNTIYF
>few|TRBJ2-6|TRBV6-5|.
TGTGCCAGCAGTAACAGGGGGACTAGCTCTGGGGCCAACGTCCTGACTTTC
CASSNRGTSSGANVLTF
>.|TRBJ1-1|TRBV5-1|.
TGCGCCAGCAGCGTCGATAGGGGGGAGGTTGAAGCTTTCTTT
CASSVDRGEVEAFF
>few|TRBJ2-7|TRBV7-2|.
TGTGCCAGCAGCTCAGTACAGGGAGGGGAGGTCTCCTACGAGCAGTACTTC
CASSSVQGGEVSYEQYF
>.|TRBJ2-1|TRBV5-1|.
TGCGCCAGCAGCTTGGGGGGGGGCGGCGACAATGAGCAGTTCTTC
CASSLGGGGDNEQFF
>.|TRBJ2-3|TRBV7-2|TRBD2
TGTGCCAGCACCACGACTAGCGGGAGCTCAAATACGCAGTATTTT
CASTTTSGSSNTQYF
>.|TRBJ2-1|TRBV12-3/TRBV12-4|.
TGTGCCAGCATCTTGGGTCAAGGGGGACGTTACAATGAGCAGTTCTTC
CASILGQGGRYNEQFF
>.|TRBJ2-7|TRBV5-1|.
TGCGCCAGCAGCTTGGCCTTAGGTCGATACGAGCAGTACTTC
CASSLALGRYEQYF
>many|TRBJ2-2|TRBV7-8|TRBD1
TGTGCCAGCAGACCCGACAGGGGAGGCACCGGGGAGCTGTTTTTT
CASRPDRGGTGELFF
>.|TRBJ2-5|TRBV20-1|TRBD2
TGCAGTGCTAGCTTAGCGGGAGAAGAGACCCAGTACTTC
CSASLAGEETQYF
>.|TRBJ2-7|TRBV12-3/TRBV12-4|.
TGTGCCAGCAGTGGCCGTGGGGGGGCTGCCTACGAGCAGTACTTC
CASSGRGGAAYEQYF
>.|TRBJ2-2|TRBV5-1|.
TGCGCCAGTTGGTTCGTCGGCGGGGAGCTGTTTTTT
CASWFVGGELFF
>.|TRBJ1-2|TRBV7-9|TRBD1
TGTGCCAGCAGCCAGACAGGGGGTGGCTACACCTTC
CASSQTGGGYTF
>few|TRBJ1-1|TRBV29-1|.
TGCAGCGTTGCCCTTTCCGTGAACACTGAAGCTTTCTTT
CSVALSVNTEAFF